This TCR beta chain was sequenced in a study of blood T cell repertoires in COVID-19. Study information: Samples representing acute and convalescent COVID-19 were sourced from the United States, Italy and Spain. The analysed material was cDNA or gDNA that came from T cells, B-cell-depleted T cells, or PBMCs.

In the study's own analysis: Reference gene primer amplification gave estimated nucleated cell counts. Assay: immunoSEQ multiplex PCR; the TCRdb copy retains only in-frame clones and omits some. V, J and clone size reflect that table, while D and trimming were determined from the DNA. The sample yields 350,000 to 450,000 clones, 70% to 90% seen once. The CDR3 contains 18 residues. Trimming removed 2 bases from V and 4 bases from J, with 23 bases in between. Looked up from germline, CDR1 is KGHSH and CDR2 is LQKENI. Sequencing was performed on peripheral blood. This rearrangement joins TRBV18 to TRBJ1-1, with D perhaps TRBD1 (6 bases). The TCR originated in a man between 35 and 55 years old with acute or convalescent COVID-19. The CDR3 is CASSPKGRKYDRSTEAFF. CDR3 nucleotides: TGTGCCAGCTCACCAAAAGGGCGGAAATATGACAGGAGCACTGAAGCTTTCTTT. Full variable domain (outside the CDR3, taken from reference TRBV18 and TRBJ1-1): NAGVMQNPRHLVRRRGQEARLRCSPMKGHSHVYWYRQLPEEGLKFMVYLQKENIIDESGMPKERFSAEFPKEGPSILRIQQVVRGDSAAYFCASSPKGRKYDRSTEAFFGQGTRLTVV.